A few counts support the clone carrying this TCR beta chain. The sample belongs to a study of blood T cell repertoires in COVID-19. Across the whole study: Specimens from acute and convalescent COVID-19 originated in the United States, Italy and Spain.

The data were produced by immunoSEQ multiplex PCR, yet TCRdb's version contains in-frame clones alone and is incomplete. The sample shows 360,000 or so clones, less than 90% of them seen only once. This CDR3 contains 14 residues. V dropped 1 base and J dropped 6 bases, with 9 bases sitting between them. Germline V gives CDR1 SGHDN, CDR2 FVKESK. The chain carries TRBV14 and TRBJ2-2, with D uncertain. The source material was PBMCs or T cells enriched from blood (not recorded which). The receptor comes from a woman between 25 and 40 years old who had recovered from COVID-19. The CDR3 here is CASSQVSGPGELFF. The CDR3 DNA is TGTGCCAGCAGCCAAGTATCGGGTCCCGGGGAGCTGTTTTTT.